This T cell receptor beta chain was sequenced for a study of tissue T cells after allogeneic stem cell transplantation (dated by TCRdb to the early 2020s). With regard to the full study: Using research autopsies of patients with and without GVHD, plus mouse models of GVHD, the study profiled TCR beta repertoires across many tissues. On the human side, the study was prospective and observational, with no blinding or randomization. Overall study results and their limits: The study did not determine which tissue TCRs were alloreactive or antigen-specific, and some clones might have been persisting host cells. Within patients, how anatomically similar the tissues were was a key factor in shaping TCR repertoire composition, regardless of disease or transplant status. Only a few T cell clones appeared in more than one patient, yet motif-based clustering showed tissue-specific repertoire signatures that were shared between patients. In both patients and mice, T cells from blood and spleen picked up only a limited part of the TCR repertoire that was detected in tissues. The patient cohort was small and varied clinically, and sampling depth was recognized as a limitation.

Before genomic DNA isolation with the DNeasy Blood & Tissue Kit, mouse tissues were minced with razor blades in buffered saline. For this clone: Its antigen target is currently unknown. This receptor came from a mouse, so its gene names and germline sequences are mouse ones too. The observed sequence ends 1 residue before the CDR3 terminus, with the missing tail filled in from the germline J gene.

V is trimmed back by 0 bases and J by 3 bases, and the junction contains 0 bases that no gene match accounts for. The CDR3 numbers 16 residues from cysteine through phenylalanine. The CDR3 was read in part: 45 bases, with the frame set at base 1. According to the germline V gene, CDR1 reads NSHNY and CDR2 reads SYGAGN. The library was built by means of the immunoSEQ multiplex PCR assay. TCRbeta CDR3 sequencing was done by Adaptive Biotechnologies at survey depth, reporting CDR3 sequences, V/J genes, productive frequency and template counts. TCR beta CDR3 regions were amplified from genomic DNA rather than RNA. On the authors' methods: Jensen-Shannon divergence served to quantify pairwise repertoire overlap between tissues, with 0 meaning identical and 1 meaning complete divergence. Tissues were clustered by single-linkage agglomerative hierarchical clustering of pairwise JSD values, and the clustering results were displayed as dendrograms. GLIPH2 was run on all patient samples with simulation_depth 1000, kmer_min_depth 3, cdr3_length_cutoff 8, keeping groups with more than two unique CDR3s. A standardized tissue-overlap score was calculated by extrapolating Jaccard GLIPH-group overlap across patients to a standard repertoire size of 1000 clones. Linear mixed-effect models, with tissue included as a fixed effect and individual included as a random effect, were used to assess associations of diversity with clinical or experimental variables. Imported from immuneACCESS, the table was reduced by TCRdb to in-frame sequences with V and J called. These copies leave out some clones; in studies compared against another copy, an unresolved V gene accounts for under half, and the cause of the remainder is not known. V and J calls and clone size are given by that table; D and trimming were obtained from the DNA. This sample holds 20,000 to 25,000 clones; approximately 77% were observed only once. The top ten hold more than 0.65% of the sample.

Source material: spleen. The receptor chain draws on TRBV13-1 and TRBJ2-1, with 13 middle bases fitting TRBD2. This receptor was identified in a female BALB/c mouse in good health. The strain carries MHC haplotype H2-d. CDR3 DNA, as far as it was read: TGTGCCAGCAGTGATGGGACTGGGGGGGCCTATGCTGAGCAGTTC. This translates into CASSDGTGGAYAEQF. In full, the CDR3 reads CASSDGTGGAYAEQFF.